The 15 T cell receptor beta chains below all came from one sample that was sequenced in a study of shared clonotypes between healthy human individuals. Clones were read by immunoSEQ multiplex PCR, and TCRdb kept only the in-frame ones, dropping some. The sample lists about 99,000 clones; over 40% were seen once. What was sequenced was PBMCs. The origin of the receptors is a woman in her 40s in good health. Some clones in this sample may be carry-over from other donors' samples.

The genes are TRBV7-6 and TRBJ2-7; 7 bases agree with TRBD1. The V gene's germline CDR1 is SGHVS and CDR2 FNYEAQ. The CDR3 is 13 residues long. J gave up 6 bases and V 3 bases, and 5 bases lay outside the gene matches. CDR3 loop: CASSFLQGSEQYF. In nucleotides, the CDR3 is TGTGCCAGCAGCTTCCTACAGGGGAGCGAGCAGTACTTC.

This chain connects TRBV7-9 to TRBJ2-7; D uncertain. The CDR3 is made up of 13 amino acids. Deletions cut 5 bases from V and 3 bases from J, with 11 bases between. The germline CDR1 and CDR2 sequences are SEHNR and FQNEAQ (reference sequence). CDR3 region: CASSPKDRYEQYF. CDR3 nucleotide sequence: TGTGCCAGCAGCCCTAAGGACCGCTACGAGCAGTACTTC.

The J gene is TRBJ1-2, the V gene TRBV30; 8 bases match TRBD1. The CDR3 has 12 amino acids. The germline V gene encodes CDR1 GTSNPN and CDR2 SVGIG (reference sequence). The CDR3 nucleotides are TGTGCGCAACAGGGGGGTTTCTATGGCTACACCTTC. This sequence encodes CAQQGGFYGYTF.

This clone was counted between two and nine times. The chain uses TRBV30 and TRBJ1-5; D unclear. V was shortened by 1 base and J by 6 bases, with 10 bases between the two germline ends. CDR1 is GTSNPN, CDR2 SVGIG, per germline (reference sequence). CDR3 size: 13 residues. The CDR3 DNA reads TGTGCCTGGAGTGGAAAGGGTGGTCAGCCCCAGCATTTT. It yields the protein CAWSGKGGQPQHF.

This clone was detected ten times or more. The chain links TRBV5-1 to TRBJ1-6, with 9 positions matching TRBD1. The CDR3 is 14 amino acids. Germline trimming cut 5 bases from V and 7 bases from J; bases unmatched to any gene: 4. CDR1 and CDR2 from the germline V gene are SGHRS and YFSETQ. The CDR3 sequence is CASRPGTGNSPLHF. In DNA, the CDR3 is TGCGCCAGCAGGCCCGGGACAGGGAATTCACCCCTCCACTTT.

V and J are TRBV5-8 and TRBJ1-1; the match to TRBD1 covers 10 bases. CDR3 size: 15 residues. Germline V gives CDR1 SGHTS, CDR2 YDEGEE. With 4 bases clipped from V and 6 bases from J, the junction kept 9 bases outside the gene matches. The CDR3 nucleotides read TGTGCCAGCAGCCTGGGACAGGGGATTGTTGCTGAAGCTTTCTTT. It translates to CASSLGQGIVAEAFF.

Concerning this clone: The sample holds other DNA sequences that translate to the same CDR3. This chain connects TRBV7-9 to TRBJ2-1, with 10 nucleotides matching TRBD2. Germline assignment: CDR1 SEHNR and CDR2 FQNEAQ (reference sequence). The trim removed 0 bases at V and 2 bases at J, leaving 1 base unmatched. This CDR3 has 16 amino acids. CDR3 coding DNA: TGTGCCAGCAGCTTAGCACTAGCGGGAACCTACAATGAGCAGTTCTTC. It codes for CASSLALAGTYNEQFF.

This clone was detected many times. CDR3 nucleotides: TGTGCCAGCAGGGCAGGAGGAAGGGAAAAACTGTTTTTT. Amino acid sequence: CASRAGGREKLFF. This chain joins TRBV4-2 and TRBJ1-4; no clear D. The CDR3 spans 13 residues. With 6 bases removed from V and 8 bases from J, the gap between germline ends came to 13 bases. CDR1 and CDR2 from the germline V gene are LGHNA and YNFKEQ.

This clone was counted at least ten times. The genes are TRBV6-1 and TRBJ2-1; D gene uncertain. V shed 7 bases and J shed 5 bases, with 12 bases lying between them. The germline gives CDR1 MNHNS, CDR2 SASEGT. The CDR3 length is 13 residues. CDR3 nucleotide sequence: TGTGCCAGCACCCATCTAAGGGACAATGAGCAGTTCTTC. Protein product: CASTHLRDNEQFF.

The V and J genes are TRBV29-1 and TRBJ1-1, with TRBD1 as a possible D gene (6 bases). V was trimmed by 7 bases and J by 0 bases, leaving 18 bases between them. CDR3 length equals 15 residues. Germline-derived CDR1 and CDR2 are SQVTM and ANQGSEA. The CDR3 sequence is CSATGGGALNTEAFF. For the CDR3, the DNA is TGCAGCGCCACCGGGGGCGGGGCTCTGAACACTGAAGCTTTCTTT.

The J gene is TRBJ1-1, the V gene TRBV30; tentative D call: TRBD1 (5 bases). Germline loops: CDR1 GTSNPN, CDR2 SVGIG (reference sequence). The CDR3 is 12 amino acids. Trimming cost V 2 bases and J 10 bases, with 14 bases left between them. The CDR3 loop reads CAWSPGGVGAFF. DNA for the CDR3: TGTGCCTGGAGTCCCGGGGGGGTGGGAGCTTTCTTT.

This clone occurred many times. This chain joins TRBV30 and TRBJ1-4; 7 bases are a match to TRBD1. V was clipped by 6 bases and J by 3 bases; unmatched bases: 4. This CDR3 contains 13 residues. Germline-derived CDR1 and CDR2 are GTSNPN and SVGIG (reference sequence). CDR3 nucleotide sequence: TGTGCCTGCCAACAGGGGCCTAATGAAAAACTGTTTTTT. Translating gives CACQQGPNEKLFF.

The chain is built from TRBV10-2 and TRBJ1-3; no definite D call. Germline-derived CDR1 and CDR2 are WSHSY and SAAADI. Deletions cut 3 bases from V and 4 bases from J, with 7 bases between. The CDR3 extends over 13 amino acids. The CDR3 is CASSEPRGNTIYF. DNA for the CDR3: TGCGCCAGCAGTGAACCGAGGGGAAACACCATATATTTT.

This clone was counted ten times or more. This sequence joins TRBV6-5 and TRBJ2-5, with a tentative D call TRBD2 (7 bases). The CDR3 is 15 amino acids. Germline V CDR1 and CDR2: MNHEY, SVGAGI. With 0 bases removed from V and 5 bases from J, the gap between germline ends came to 13 bases. CDR3 region: CASSYSGGAAETQYF. CDR3 nucleotide sequence: TGTGCCAGCAGTTACTCGGGGGGGGCGGCGGAGACCCAGTACTTC.

About this clone itself: An end of the junction differs from the germline gene, which may be a read error. This rearrangement joins TRBV7-7 to TRBJ2-2, with TRBD1 as a possible D gene (5 bases). The CDR3 is made up of 17 amino acids. CDR1 SSHAT and CDR2 FNYEAQ come from the germline V gene (reference sequence). CDR3 bases: TGTGCTAGCAGCGCGCGTCGGATCGGTCAGGGCACCGGGGAGCTGTTTTTT. Its translation: CASSARRIGQGTGELFF. Looking up the rest from reference TRBV7-7 and TRBJ2-2 gives the full variable domain: GAGVSQSPRYKVTKRGQDVTLRCDPISSHATLYWYQQALGQGPEFLTYFNYEAQPDKSGLPSDRFSAERPEGSISTLTIQRTEQRDSAMYRCASSARRIGQGTGELFFGEGSRLTVL.